Presented here are 19 T cell receptor beta chains from one specimen sequenced in a study of blood T cell repertoires in COVID-19. Sequenced by immunoSEQ multiplex PCR; TCRdb stores in-frame clones only, minus some. Of 300,000 to 350,000 clones listed, 90% to 95% were seen once; the top ten hold about 3.5%. The sample was peripheral blood. All receptors derive from a woman aged 18-29 years who had recovered from COVID-19.

The chain uses TRBV6-5 and TRBJ2-1; TRBD1 matches at 10 bases. The CDR3 loop spans 13 amino acids. Germline trimming cut 5 bases from V and 10 bases from J; bases unmatched to any gene: 5. Germline CDR1 is MNHEY and CDR2 is SVGAGI. The CDR3, as DNA: TGTGCCAGCAGTCAGGACAGGGGGGGCGAGCAGTTCTTC. It specifies CASSQDRGGEQFF.

The genes are TRBV9 and TRBJ1-5, with D perhaps TRBD1 (6 bases). The CDR3 sequence is 14 residues long. CDR1 and CDR2 from the germline V gene are SGDLS and YYNGEE. V lost 0 bases and J 2 bases, leaving 6 bases between the germline ends. CDR3 protein: CASSVGQGNQPQHF. The DNA for the CDR3 is TGTGCCAGCAGCGTAGGACAGGGCAATCAGCCCCAGCATTTT.

The chain recombines TRBV5-1 with TRBJ2-2; TRBD1 matches at 9 bases. Unmatched junction bases numbered 9, after V lost 3 bases and J lost 3 bases. The CDR3 has 17 amino acids. Per the germline V gene, CDR1 is SGHRS and CDR2 is YFSETQ. The CDR3 DNA sequence: TGCGCCAGCAGCTCTACAGGGGGCGTTGTGGACACCGGGGAGCTGTTTTTT. Translated: CASSSTGGVVDTGELFF.

This rearrangement joins TRBV15 to TRBJ2-1, with 7 positions matching TRBD2. The V gene end was trimmed by 5 bases and the J gene end by 10 bases; junction bases not matched to a gene: 8. The CDR3 has 13 amino acids. Germline CDR1 is LNHNV and CDR2 is YYDKDF (reference sequence). The CDR3 bases are TGTGCCACCAGCCTCCGACTAGCCCGGGAGCAGTTCTTC. Its protein is CATSLRLAREQFF.

The genes are TRBV5-6 and TRBJ2-5, with 11 bases identical to TRBD2. This CDR3 region has 15 residues. Germline CDR1 reads SGHDT; CDR2 reads YYEEEE. V gave up 6 bases and J gave up 5 bases; unmatched junction bases: 9. Here the CDR3 reads CASTTSGSSLETQYF. CDR3 nucleotide sequence: TGTGCCAGCACAACTAGCGGGAGCTCCCTTGAGACCCAGTACTTC. The entire variable domain, with the rest obtained from reference TRBV5-6 and TRBJ2-5, is as follows: DAGVTQSPTHLIKTRGQQVTLRCSPKSGHDTVSWYQQALGQGPQFIFQYYEEEERQRGNFPDRFSGHQFPNYSSELNVNALLLGDSALYLCASTTSGSSLETQYFGPGTRLLVL.

Here the CDR3 reads CAWSRQHLQGTDTQYF. CDR3 nucleotides: TGTGCCTGGAGCCGCCAACATCTACAGGGTACAGATACGCAGTATTTT. The V call is TRBV30, the J call TRBJ2-3; D is perhaps TRBD1 (6 bases). The germline CDR1 and CDR2 sequences are GTSNPN and SVGIG (reference sequence). The V end was cut by 3 bases, the J end by 3 bases, with 19 bases between. The CDR3 is 16 residues long.

The J gene is TRBJ2-1, the V gene TRBV11-2, with D maybe TRBD1 (7 bases). V lost 3 bases, J lost 4 bases, and 10 bases lay in between. The V gene's germline CDR1 is SGHAT and CDR2 FQNNGV. The CDR3 contains 14 residues. CDR3 in amino acids: CASSFQGGYNEQFF. Written as DNA, the CDR3 is TGTGCCAGCAGCTTCCAGGGGGGTTACAATGAGCAGTTCTTC.

The chain combines TRBV6-5 with TRBJ1-4, with a possible D match to TRBD1 (5 bases). V was cut by 6 bases and J by 6 bases, with 14 bases left in between. There are 14 residues in the CDR3. Germline-derived CDR1 and CDR2 are MNHEY and SVGAGI. CDR3 DNA sequence: TGTGCCAGCAGGAGACCCGGGGGGGATGAAAAACTGTTTTTT. It is translated as CASRRPGGDEKLFF.

About this clone itself: The same CDR3 can be traced to other DNA sequences in this sample. The J gene is TRBJ1-4, the V gene TRBV5-1; 8 positions match TRBD1. The ends lost 4 bases at V and 3 bases at J; junction bases unmatched: 8. Looked up from germline, CDR1 is SGHRS and CDR2 is YFSETQ. The CDR3 sequence is 16 residues long. The CDR3: CASSLGQGAANEKLFF. In DNA form, the CDR3 reads TGCGCCAGCAGCCTCGGACAGGGCGCGGCTAATGAAAAACTGTTTTTT.

This clone has a single count. CDR3 residues: CASSKMLGEYGNEKLFF. In DNA, the CDR3 is TGTGCCAGCAGCAAAATGTTAGGGGAATATGGTAATGAAAAACTGTTTTTT. V usage is TRBV21-1 and J usage is TRBJ1-4; no check of the table's D call, TRBD1, against the DNA was made. TRBV21-1 constitutes a pseudogene. CDR3 length equals 17 residues.

J is TRBJ2-1 and V is TRBV5-4; 7 bases align to TRBD2. The J segment lost 5 bases and the V segment lost 4 bases, leaving 6 bases of the junction unmatched. Per the germline V gene, CDR1 is SGHNT and CDR2 is YYREEE (reference sequence). The CDR3 runs to 14 residues. Written as DNA, the CDR3 is TGTGCCAGCAGCACGCCTACTAGCGACAATGAGCAGTTCTTC. Protein: CASSTPTSDNEQFF.

The rearrangement joins TRBV24-1 to TRBJ2-1; 9 bases are shared with TRBD1. V trimming: 3 bases; J trimming: 3 bases; junction bases outside the gene matches: 8. The CDR3 is made up of 17 amino acids. CDR1 and CDR2 (germline): KGHDR, SFDVKD. The DNA for the CDR3 is TGTGCCACCAGTGATGGCTTTAGGACAGGGGTCTACAATGAGCAGTTCTTC. It is translated as CATSDGFRTGVYNEQFF.

The chain couples TRBV20-1 to TRBJ2-3; D might be TRBD2 (6 bases). Germline V gene sequence: CDR1 DFQATT, CDR2 SNEGSKA (reference sequence). V shed 3 bases and J shed 7 bases, with 17 bases lying between them. The CDR3 extends over 14 amino acids. CDR3 DNA: TGCAGTGCTAGTGAGAGGGACTCACTTAATACGCAGTATTTT. Protein product: CSASERDSLNTQYF.

The chain uses TRBV27 and TRBJ2-5; 7 bases are shared with TRBD1. The CDR3 is 15 residues long. CDR1 is MNHEY, CDR2 SMNVEV, per germline (reference sequence). V lost 2 bases, J lost 2 bases, and 5 bases stayed unmatched. The CDR3 DNA follows: TGTGCCAGCAGTTTAGAGGGACAGAAACAAGAGACCCAGTACTTC. It yields the protein CASSLEGQKQETQYF.

V gene TRBV3-1 (or the pseudogene TRBV3-2) combines with J gene TRBJ2-3; TRBD2 matches 12 bases. This CDR3 has 20 amino acids. The trim removed 4 bases at V and 4 bases at J, leaving 18 bases unmatched. Germline-derived CDR1 and CDR2 are LGHDT and YNNKEL (reference sequence). DNA of the CDR3: TGTGCCAGCAGCCCCCCCTTCTCTAGCGGGAGGGCCGGAGGCGCAGATACGCAGTATTTT. Protein product: CASSPPFSSGRAGGADTQYF.

The chain combines TRBV18 with TRBJ1-1; 8 bases map to TRBD1. The germline gives CDR1 KGHSH, CDR2 LQKENI. Trimming cost V 3 bases and J 6 bases; bases outside gene matches: 6. The CDR3 covers 14 residues. The CDR3 nucleotides are TGTGCCAGCTCACCCCAGGGGGCTCGGGCTGAAGCTTTCTTT. Encoded protein: CASSPQGARAEAFF.

The chain carries TRBV21-1 and TRBJ2-2; the table's D call, TRBD1, was not checked against the DNA. TRBV21-1 is designated a pseudogene. This CDR3 comprises 18 residues. The CDR3 protein is CASSRARAGQGITGELFF. For the CDR3, the DNA is TGTGCCAGCAGCCGGGCCCGGGCGGGACAGGGAATCACCGGGGAGCTGTTTTTT.

The chain recombines TRBV19 with TRBJ2-3; 8 bases are shared with TRBD2. Unmatched junction bases numbered 19, after V lost 7 bases and J lost 1 base. From germline, CDR1 is LNHDA and CDR2 SQIVND (reference sequence). This CDR3 is 19 amino acids long. The CDR3, as DNA: TGTGCCAGTAAGCCCCTTGGGAGCGGGAGTAGGTTGGGCACAGATACGCAGTATTTT. Protein sequence: CASKPLGSGSRLGTDTQYF.

CDR3 sequence: CASSYRGAGVPNEQFF. CDR3 DNA: TGTGCCAGCAGTTACAGAGGGGCGGGAGTACCAAATGAGCAGTTCTTC. The genes are TRBV6-5 and TRBJ2-1, with TRBD2 identical over 7 bases. The CDR3 has 16 residues. The ends lost 2 bases at V and 7 bases at J; junction bases unmatched: 11. Germline CDR1 is MNHEY and CDR2 is SVGAGI.